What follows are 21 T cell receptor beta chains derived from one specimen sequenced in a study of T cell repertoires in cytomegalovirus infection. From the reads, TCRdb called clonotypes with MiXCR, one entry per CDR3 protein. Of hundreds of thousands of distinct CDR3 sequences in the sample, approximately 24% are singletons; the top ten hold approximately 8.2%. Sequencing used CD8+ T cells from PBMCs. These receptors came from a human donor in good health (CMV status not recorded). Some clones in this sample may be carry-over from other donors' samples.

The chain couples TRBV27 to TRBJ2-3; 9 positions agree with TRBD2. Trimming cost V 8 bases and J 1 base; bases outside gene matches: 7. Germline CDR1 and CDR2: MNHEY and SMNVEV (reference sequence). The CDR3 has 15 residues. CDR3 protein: CASRISGGRTDTQYF. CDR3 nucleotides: TGTGCCAGCCGCATTAGCGGGGGTCGCACAGATACGCAGTATTTT.

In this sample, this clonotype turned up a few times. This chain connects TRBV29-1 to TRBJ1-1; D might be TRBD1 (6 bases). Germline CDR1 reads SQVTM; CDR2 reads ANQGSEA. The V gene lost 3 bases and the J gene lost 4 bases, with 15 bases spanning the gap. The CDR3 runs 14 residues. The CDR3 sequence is CSVDWGGAPTEAFF. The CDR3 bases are TGCAGCGTTGATTGGGGGGGGGCCCCCACTGAAGCTTTCTTT. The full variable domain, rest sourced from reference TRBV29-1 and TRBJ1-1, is SAVISQKPSRDICQRGTSLTIQCQVDSQVTMMFWYRQQPGQSLTLIATANQGSEATYESGFVIDKFPISRPNLTFSTLTVSNMSPEDSSIYLCSVDWGGAPTEAFFGQGTRLTVV.

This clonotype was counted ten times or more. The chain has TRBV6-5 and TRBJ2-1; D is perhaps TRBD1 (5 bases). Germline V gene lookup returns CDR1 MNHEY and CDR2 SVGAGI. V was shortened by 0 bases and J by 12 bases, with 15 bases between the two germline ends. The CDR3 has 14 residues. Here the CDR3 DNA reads TGTGCCAGCAGTTACTCGGGGCAGGAGTGGGGGCAGTTCTTC. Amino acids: CASSYSGQEWGQFF.

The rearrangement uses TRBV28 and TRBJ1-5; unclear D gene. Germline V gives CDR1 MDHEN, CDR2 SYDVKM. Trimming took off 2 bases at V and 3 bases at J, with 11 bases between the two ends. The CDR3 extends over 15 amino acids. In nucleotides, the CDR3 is TGTGCCAGCAGTTTAATCCTGGGAGACAATCAGCCCCAGCATTTT. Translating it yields CASSLILGDNQPQHF. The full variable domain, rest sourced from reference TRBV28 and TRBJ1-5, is DVKVTQSSRYLVKRTGEKVFLECVQDMDHENMFWYRQDPGLGLRLIYFSYDVKMKEKGDIPEGYSVSREKKERFSLILESASTNQTSMYLCASSLILGDNQPQHFGDGTRLSIL.

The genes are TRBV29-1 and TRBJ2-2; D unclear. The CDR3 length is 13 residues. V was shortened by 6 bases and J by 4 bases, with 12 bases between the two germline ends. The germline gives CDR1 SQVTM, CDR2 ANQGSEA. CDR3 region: CSVARSGTGELFF. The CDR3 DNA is TGCAGCGTGGCCAGGTCGGGCACCGGGGAGCTGTTTTTT.

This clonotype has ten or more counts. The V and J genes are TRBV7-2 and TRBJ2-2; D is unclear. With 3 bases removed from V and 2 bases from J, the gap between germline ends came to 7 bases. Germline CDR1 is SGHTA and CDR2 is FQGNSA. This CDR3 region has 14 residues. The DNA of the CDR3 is TGTGCCAGCAGCTTTCCGTCAAACACCGGGGAGCTGTTTTTT. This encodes CASSFPSNTGELFF. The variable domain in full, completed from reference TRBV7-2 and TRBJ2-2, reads GAGVSQSPSNKVTEKGKDVELRCDPISGHTALYWYRQSLGQGLEFLIYFQGNSAPDKSGLPSDRFSAERTGGSVSTLTIQRTQQEDSAVYLCASSFPSNTGELFFGEGSRLTVL.

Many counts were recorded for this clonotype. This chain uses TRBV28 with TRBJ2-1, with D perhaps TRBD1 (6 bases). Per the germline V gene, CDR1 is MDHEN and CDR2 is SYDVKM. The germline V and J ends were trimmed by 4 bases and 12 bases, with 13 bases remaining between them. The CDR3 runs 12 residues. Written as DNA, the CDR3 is TGTGCCAGCAGTTACAGGGTCTCGGGGCAGTTCTTC. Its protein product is CASSYRVSGQFF.

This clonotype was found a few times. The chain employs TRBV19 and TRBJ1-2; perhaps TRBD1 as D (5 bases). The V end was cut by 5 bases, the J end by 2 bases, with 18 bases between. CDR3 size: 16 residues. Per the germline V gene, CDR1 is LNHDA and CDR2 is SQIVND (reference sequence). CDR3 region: CASSLGPGRGNYGYTF. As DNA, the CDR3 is TGTGCCAGTAGTCTCGGACCGGGGCGCGGGAACTATGGCTACACCTTC.

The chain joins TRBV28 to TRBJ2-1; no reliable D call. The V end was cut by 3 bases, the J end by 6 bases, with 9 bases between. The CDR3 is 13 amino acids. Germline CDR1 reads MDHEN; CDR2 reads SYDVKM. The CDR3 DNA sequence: TGTGCCAGCAGTTTTCGATTGTCCAATGAGCAGTTCTTC. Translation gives CASSFRLSNEQFF.

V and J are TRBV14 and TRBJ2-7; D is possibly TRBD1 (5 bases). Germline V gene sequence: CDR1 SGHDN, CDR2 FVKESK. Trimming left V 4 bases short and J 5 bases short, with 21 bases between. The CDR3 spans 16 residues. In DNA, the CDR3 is TGTGCCAGCAGCCCCGTCAGAGCAGGGAAATCCCACGAGCAGTACTTC. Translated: CASSPVRAGKSHEQYF.

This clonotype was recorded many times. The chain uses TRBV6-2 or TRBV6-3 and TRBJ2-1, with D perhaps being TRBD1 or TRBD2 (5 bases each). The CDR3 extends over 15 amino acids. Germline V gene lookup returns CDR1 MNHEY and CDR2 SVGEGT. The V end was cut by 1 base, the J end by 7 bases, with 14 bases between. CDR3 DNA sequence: TGTGCCAGCAGTTACTTTACGGGGCCGCGGAATGAGCAGTTCTTC. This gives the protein CASSYFTGPRNEQFF.

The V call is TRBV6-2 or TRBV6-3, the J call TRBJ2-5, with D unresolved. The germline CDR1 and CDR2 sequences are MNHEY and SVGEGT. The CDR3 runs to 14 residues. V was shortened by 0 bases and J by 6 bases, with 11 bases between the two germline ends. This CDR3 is CASSYSTSRQTQYF. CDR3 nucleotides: TGTGCCAGCAGTTACTCGACCAGTCGTCAGACCCAGTACTTC.

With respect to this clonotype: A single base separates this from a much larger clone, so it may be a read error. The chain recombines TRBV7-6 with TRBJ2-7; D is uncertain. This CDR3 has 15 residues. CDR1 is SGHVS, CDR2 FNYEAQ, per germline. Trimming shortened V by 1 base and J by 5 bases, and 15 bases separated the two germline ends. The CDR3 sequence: CASSLGLGGTHEQYV. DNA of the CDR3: TGTGCCAGCAGCTTAGGTCTGGGCGGCACCCACGAGCAGTACGTC.

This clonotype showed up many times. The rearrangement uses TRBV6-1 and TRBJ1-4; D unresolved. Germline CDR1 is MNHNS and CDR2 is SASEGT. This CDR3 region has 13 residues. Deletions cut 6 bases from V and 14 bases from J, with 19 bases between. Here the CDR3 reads CASSLSPTSRLFF. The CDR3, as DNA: TGTGCCAGCAGCCTTAGCCCTACCTCGAGGCTGTTTTTT.

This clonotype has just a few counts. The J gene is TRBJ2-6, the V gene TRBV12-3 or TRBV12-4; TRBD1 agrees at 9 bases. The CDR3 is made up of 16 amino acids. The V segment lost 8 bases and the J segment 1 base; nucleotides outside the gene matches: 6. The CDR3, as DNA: TGTGCCAGCGCCCGGGACAGGGAATCTGGGGCCAACGTCCTGACTTTC. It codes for CASARDRESGANVLTF.

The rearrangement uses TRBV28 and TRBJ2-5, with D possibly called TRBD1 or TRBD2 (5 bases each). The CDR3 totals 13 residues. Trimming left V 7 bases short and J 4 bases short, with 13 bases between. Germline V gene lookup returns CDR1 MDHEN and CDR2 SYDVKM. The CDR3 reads CASTLQGAETQYF. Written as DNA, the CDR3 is TGTGCCAGCACCCTTCAGGGAGCAGAGACCCAGTACTTC.

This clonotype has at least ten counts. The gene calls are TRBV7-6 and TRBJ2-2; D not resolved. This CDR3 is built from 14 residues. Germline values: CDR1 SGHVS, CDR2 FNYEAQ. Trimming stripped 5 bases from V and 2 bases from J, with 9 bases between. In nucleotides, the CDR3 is TGTGCCAGCAGCCCCTTGGGAAACACCGGGGAGCTGTTTTTT. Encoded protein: CASSPLGNTGELFF.

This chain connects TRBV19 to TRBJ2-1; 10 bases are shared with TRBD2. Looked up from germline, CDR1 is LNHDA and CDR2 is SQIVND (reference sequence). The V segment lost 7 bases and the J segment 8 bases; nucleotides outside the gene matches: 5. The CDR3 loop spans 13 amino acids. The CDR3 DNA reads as TGTGCCAGTATAGCGGGGGGCCGGGATGAGCAGTTCTTC. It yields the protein CASIAGGRDEQFF.

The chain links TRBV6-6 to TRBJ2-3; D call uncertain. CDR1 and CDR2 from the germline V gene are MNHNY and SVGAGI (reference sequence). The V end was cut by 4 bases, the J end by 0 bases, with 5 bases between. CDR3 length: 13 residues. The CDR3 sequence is CASSSVSTDTQYF. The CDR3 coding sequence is TGTGCCAGCAGTTCAGTTAGCACAGATACGCAGTATTTT.

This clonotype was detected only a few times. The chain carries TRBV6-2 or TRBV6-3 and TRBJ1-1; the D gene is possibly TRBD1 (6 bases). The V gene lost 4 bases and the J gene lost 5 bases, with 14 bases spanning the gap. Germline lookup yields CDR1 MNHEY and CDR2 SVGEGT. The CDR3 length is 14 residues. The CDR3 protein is CASSLTGMGTEAFF. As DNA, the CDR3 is TGTGCCAGCAGTTTAACAGGGATGGGGACTGAAGCTTTCTTT.

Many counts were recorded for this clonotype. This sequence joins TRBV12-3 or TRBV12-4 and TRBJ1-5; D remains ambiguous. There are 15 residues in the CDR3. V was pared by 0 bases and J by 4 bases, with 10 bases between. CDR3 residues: CASSLAGLFNQPQHF. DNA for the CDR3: TGTGCCAGCAGTTTAGCCGGACTCTTTAATCAGCCCCAGCATTTT.